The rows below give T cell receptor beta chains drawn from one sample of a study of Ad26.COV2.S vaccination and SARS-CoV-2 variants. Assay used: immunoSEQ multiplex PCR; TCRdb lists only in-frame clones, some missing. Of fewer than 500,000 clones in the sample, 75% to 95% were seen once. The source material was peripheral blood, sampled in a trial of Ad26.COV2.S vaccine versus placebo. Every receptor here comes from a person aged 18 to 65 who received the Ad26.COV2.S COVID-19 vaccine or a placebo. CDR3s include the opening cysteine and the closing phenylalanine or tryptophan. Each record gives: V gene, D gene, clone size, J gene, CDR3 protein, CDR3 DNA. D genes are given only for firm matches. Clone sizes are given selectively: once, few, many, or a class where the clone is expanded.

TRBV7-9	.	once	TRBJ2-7	CASSLGHLSAYEQYF	TGTGCCAGCAGCTTAGGACATCTGAGCGCCTACGAGCAGTACTTC
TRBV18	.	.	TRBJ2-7	CASSPLPSSYEQYF	TGTGCCAGCTCACCATTACCGAGCTCCTACGAGCAGTACTTC
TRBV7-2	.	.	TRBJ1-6	CASSPLGVANSPLHF	TGTGCCAGCAGCCCCCTGGGGGTGGCGAATTCACCCCTCCACTTT
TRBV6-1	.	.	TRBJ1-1	CASSEALWKVTEAFF	TGTGCCAGCAGTGAAGCTTTGTGGAAGGTCACTGAAGCTTTCTTT
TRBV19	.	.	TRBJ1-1	CASSPRGGLEKAFF	TGTGCCAGTAGTCCCCGAGGGGGGTTGGAGAAAGCTTTCTTT
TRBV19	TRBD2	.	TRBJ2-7	CASSIAGTRGSEQYF	TGTGCCAGTAGTATAGCCGGGACTAGAGGTTCCGAGCAGTACTTC
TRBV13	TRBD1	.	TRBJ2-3	CASSPEGQGPPDTQYF	TGTGCCAGCAGCCCGGAGGGACAGGGTCCTCCAGATACGCAGTATTTT
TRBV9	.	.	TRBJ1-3	CASSVSDQSHSGNTIYF	TGTGCCAGCAGCGTTTCCGATCAGAGTCACTCTGGAAACACCATATATTTT
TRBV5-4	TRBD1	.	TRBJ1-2	CASSYSGTGGFSYGYTF	TGTGCCAGCAGCTATTCCGGGACAGGGGGCTTTAGCTATGGCTACACCTTC
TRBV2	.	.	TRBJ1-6	CASSEIEGSPLHF	TGTGCCAGCAGTGAAATTGAGGGGTCACCCCTCCACTTT
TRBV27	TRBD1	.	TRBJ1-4	CASGRGQPNEKLFF	TGTGCCAGCGGAAGGGGACAGCCTAATGAAAAACTGTTTTTT
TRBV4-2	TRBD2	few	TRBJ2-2	CASSLTLAGGPDYTGELFF	TGTGCCAGCAGCCTTACACTAGCGGGAGGGCCAGATTACACCGGGGAGCTGTTTTTT
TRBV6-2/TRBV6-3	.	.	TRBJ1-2	CASSSSPNYGYTF	TGTGCCAGCAGTTCCTCTCCCAACTATGGCTACACCTTC
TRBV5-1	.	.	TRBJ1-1	CASSFVTNTEAFF	TGCGCCAGCAGCTTTGTTACGAACACTGAAGCTTTCTTT
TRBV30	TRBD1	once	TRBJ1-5	CAWSPLGQYSNQPQHF	TGTGCCTGGAGTCCTCTGGGACAGTATAGCAATCAGCCCCAGCATTTT
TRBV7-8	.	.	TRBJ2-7	CASSGAGVTYEQYF	TGTGCCAGCAGCGGGGCCGGGGTCACCTACGAGCAGTACTTC
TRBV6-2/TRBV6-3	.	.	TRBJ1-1	CASSRPLSRLNTEAFF	TGTGCCAGCAGCCGCCCCCTATCCCGGTTGAACACTGAAGCTTTCTTT
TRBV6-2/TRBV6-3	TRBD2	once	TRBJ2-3	CASSDTSGSGTDTQYF	TGTGCCAGCAGTGATACTAGCGGGAGCGGCACAGATACGCAGTATTTT
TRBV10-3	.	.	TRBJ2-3	CATTRDLIADTQYF	TGTGCCACCACAAGGGATCTCATCGCAGATACGCAGTATTTT
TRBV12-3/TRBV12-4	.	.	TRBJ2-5	CASSFEVTQYF	TGTGCCAGCAGTTTTGAGGTGACCCAGTACTTC
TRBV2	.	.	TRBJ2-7	CASRYLQGTYEQYF	TGTGCCAGCAGATACCTCCAAGGAACCTACGAGCAGTACTTC
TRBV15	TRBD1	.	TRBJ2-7	CATSGTGTYEQYF	TGTGCCACCAGCGGGACAGGGACCTACGAGCAGTACTTC